The clone carrying this T cell receptor (beta chain) came up many times. Antigen: not known. This specimen comes from a study of CD8 T cells in ankylosing spondylitis. Via MiXCR, TCRdb re-called the 5' RACE reads, giving one row per CDR3 protein. The profile shows about 480,000 distinct CDR3 sequences, roughly a sixth of them singletons. Regarding the study as a whole: A TCR beta motif made of fewer than 10 highly homologous variants seemed typical of ankylosing spondylitis blood. Significant enrichment of disease-linked clones was reported in matched ankylosing spondylitis synovial fluid.

CDR1 and CDR2 from the germline V gene are LGHNA and YNFKEQ. The length of the CDR3 is 14 residues. Trimming pared 0 bases from V and 7 bases from J, leaving 10 bases between. The receptor was derived from a male donor with ankylosing spondylitis. This chain uses TRBV4-2 with TRBJ2-1, with D hard to call. The sample comprised blood, either unsorted or a sorted T cell fraction (not recorded which). As DNA, the CDR3 is TGTGCCAGCAGCCAAGAGGTAGTATTTAATGAGCAGTTCTTC. Protein sequence: CASSQEVVFNEQFF.